A selection of T cell receptor beta chains follows, all from one sample in a study of cytotoxic CD8 clonotypes in ibrutinib-treated CLL. Some clones are missing from TCRdb's copy, which holds only in-frame ones; the method was immunoSEQ multiplex PCR. The sample shows over 65,000 clones, roughly 72% of them seen only once. Material: PBMCs, obtained after 12 months of ibrutinib treatment. The receptors here all came from a human donor with chronic lymphocytic leukemia. Each CDR3 is given with its conserved first and last residue. The D gene is left open where the match is weak. A row's size may be missing; if present it is once, few, many or a size class.

j_call | clone_size | v_call | d_call | cdr3_nt | cdr3_aa
TRBJ2-7 | . | TRBV10-3 | . | TGTGCCATCAGTGGAGCGAGGGAGCGCGAGCAGTACTTC | CAISGAREREQYF
TRBJ2-7 | . | TRBV7-2 | . | TGTGCCAGCAGCTTAGGTAGACAGTCATACGAGCAGTACTTC | CASSLGRQSYEQYF
TRBJ2-2 | . | TRBV19 | . | TGTGCCAGTACCCCAGGGCCGAACACCGGGGAGCTGTTTTTT | CASTPGPNTGELFF
TRBJ2-2 | few | TRBV6-4 | TRBD1 | TGTGCCAGCAGTGACTCGGGACAGGGAAGCGGGGAGCTGTTTTTT | CASSDSGQGSGELFF
TRBJ1-6 | . | TRBV5-4 | . | TGTGCCAGCAGTCGACGGTCGGAACAGTTCTCCGAACCCCTCCACTTT | CASSRRSEQFSEPLHF
TRBJ2-7 | few | TRBV11-2 | . | TGTGCCAGCAGCTCAGACAGGCTCTACGAGCAGTACTTC | CASSSDRLYEQYF
TRBJ2-4 | once | TRBV20-1 | . | TGCAGTGCTACCACTGGAAACATTCAGTACTTC | CSATTGNIQYF
TRBJ2-2 | . | TRBV7-9 | . | TGTGCCAGCAGCCATTTGAAATTCCTAACCGGGGAGCTGTTTTTT | CASSHLKFLTGELFF
TRBJ2-7 | . | TRBV7-2 | . | TGTGCCAGCAGACATGAGGGACCCTACGAGCAGTACTTC | CASRHEGPYEQYF
TRBJ2-7 | once | TRBV5-1 | . | TGCGCCAGCAAACTGGGAGACGGCGGGACAGCCCTTCGGATGTACTTC | CASKLGDGGTALRMYF
TRBJ1-2 | medium-sized | TRBV19 | TRBD1 | TGTGCCAGTAGTATGGGACAGGGGAACTATGGCTACACCTTC | CASSMGQGNYGYTF
TRBJ2-1 | . | TRBV5-4 | . | TGTGCCAGCAGCCCACGGGACTCCCCAAGGGAATTCTTC | CASSPRDSPREFF
TRBJ2-5 | . | TRBV6-6 | . | TGTGCCAGCAGCTTAACTAGTGATTCGGAGACCCAGTACTTC | CASSLTSDSETQYF
TRBJ2-5 | . | TRBV7-2 | . | TGTGCCAGCAGCTTAGGGGTAGAGGGTCAAGAGACCCAGTACTTC | CASSLGVEGQETQYF
TRBJ1-5 | . | TRBV4-1 | . | TGCGCCAGCAGCCATATCCAGCTGGGGGATGATCAGCCCCAGCATTTT | CASSHIQLGDDQPQHF
TRBJ1-4 | . | TRBV2 | TRBD1 | TGTGCCACCCCCGGATTGCCACAGGAAGAACAGGGGGAAAAACTGTTTTTT | CATPGLPQEEQGEKLFF
TRBJ1-5 | . | TRBV7-9 | . | TGTGCCAGCAGCTTAGTGCCCAATCAGCCCCAGCATTTT | CASSLVPNQPQHF
TRBJ2-3 | . | TRBV7-9 | . | TGTGCCAGCAGCTTAGCAGGGGTAGGCGATACGCAGTATTTT | CASSLAGVGDTQYF
TRBJ1-4 | . | TRBV30 | TRBD1 | TGTCTGGGGACAGGGAATGAAAAACTGTTTTTT | CLGTGNEKLFF
TRBJ1-1 | . | TRBV10-3 | . | TGTGCCACCACCGGGGTCGGGAACACTGAAGCTTTCTTT | CATTGVGNTEAFF
TRBJ2-3 | . | TRBV7-6 | . | TGTGCCAGCAGCTTAGCCGGTGCGGGGTTTGGTGGCACAGATACGCAGTATTTT | CASSLAGAGFGGTDTQYF
TRBJ2-3 | . | TRBV5-1 | . | TGCGCCAGCAGCCAAGGACACGTGGGCACAGATACGCAGTATTTT | CASSQGHVGTDTQYF
TRBJ1-2 | . | TRBV7-2 | . | TGTGCCAGCAGCTTCGGGACATCTTATGGCTACACCTTC | CASSFGTSYGYTF
TRBJ2-7 | . | TRBV7-6 | . | TGTGCCAGCAGCTCGGATTACGGAGGCTCCGAGCAGTACTTC | CASSSDYGGSEQYF
TRBJ1-1 | . | TRBV20-1 | . | TGCAGTGCTAGTATTGGGAATGAAGCTTTCTTT | CSASIGNEAFF
TRBJ1-1 | . | TRBV7-9 | . | TGTGCCAGCAGCTTAGCGTTAGGCGTAACTGAAGCTTTCTTT | CASSLALGVTEAFF
TRBJ1-2 | . | TRBV28 | TRBD1 | TGTGCCAGCAGTTACACAGGGGGCACGAGGGGCTACACCTTC | CASSYTGGTRGYTF
TRBJ1-1 | . | TRBV19 | . | TGTGCCAGTAGTATAGGATGGCAGCTTGAAGCTTTCTTT | CASSIGWQLEAFF
TRBJ1-2 | . | TRBV5-5 | . | TGTGCCAGCAGCCTCATAGTGGGGCGCGACTATGGCTACACCTTC | CASSLIVGRDYGYTF
TRBJ2-7 | few | TRBV6-6 | TRBD1 | TGTGCCAGCAGTTATCTGTTGGGACAGAGTTTCTACGAGCAGTACTTC | CASSYLLGQSFYEQYF
TRBJ1-4 | . | TRBV10-3 | . | TGTGCCATCAGTGGAGGACGGGCAACTAATGAAAAACTGTTTTTT | CAISGGRATNEKLFF
TRBJ1-5 | . | TRBV28 | . | TGTGCCAGCAGTTCCCCCACAAATGGGTATAGCAATCAGCCCCAGCATTTT | CASSSPTNGYSNQPQHF
TRBJ1-6 | . | TRBV6-4 | . | TGTGCCAGCAGTGGAGGCCCAGGAGATTCACCCCTCCACTTT | CASSGGPGDSPLHF
TRBJ1-6 | . | TRBV7-8 | . | TGTGCCAGCAGCTTCCTCGCGGTGCAGGTGAATTCACCCCTCCACTTT | CASSFLAVQVNSPLHF
TRBJ1-1 | . | TRBV19 | . | TGTGCCAGTACTGGAACCCGAAGCTCGGAGGAAGCTTTCTTT | CASTGTRSSEEAFF
TRBJ2-7 | few | TRBV27 | TRBD2 | TGTGCCAGCAGTTTTGTGAGCGGGGGGACGGGGGAGCAGTACTTC | CASSFVSGGTGEQYF
TRBJ1-2 | . | TRBV6-5 | TRBD1 | TGTGCCAGCAGAAGGACAGGTCAGGACCTCTATGGCTACACCTTC | CASRRTGQDLYGYTF
TRBJ2-7 | . | TRBV28 | . | TGTGCCAGCAGTTCGTTGACCCTGGGCGCCTACGAGCAGTACTTC | CASSSLTLGAYEQYF
TRBJ1-4 | . | TRBV4-3 | . | TGCGCCAGCAGCCCGGGACCCAGCGGGAAACTGTTTTTT | CASSPGPSGKLFF
TRBJ1-2 | . | TRBV7-9 | . | TGTGCCAGCAGCTTATCATGGGGGGGCCGCTATGGCTACACCTTC | CASSLSWGGRYGYTF
TRBJ2-1 | . | TRBV25-1 | TRBD2 | TGTGCCAGCAGTGACTATGGGCCGGGGGGGATGAATGAGCAGTTCTTC | CASSDYGPGGMNEQFF
TRBJ2-1 | . | TRBV2 | TRBD2 | TGTGCCAGCAGTGGACTAGCGGGGGGTAACTACAATGAGCAGTTCTTC | CASSGLAGGNYNEQFF
TRBJ1-5 | . | TRBV6-1 | TRBD1 | TGTGCCAGCAGTACCCGGGACAGGGGGCATCAGCCCCAGCATTTT | CASSTRDRGHQPQHF
TRBJ1-4 | . | TRBV27 | . | TGTGCCAGCAGTTTTGACCCGACAGGAGTAAATGAAAAACTGTTTTTT | CASSFDPTGVNEKLFF
TRBJ1-4 | . | TRBV15 | . | TGTGCCACCAGCAGCCGGACGGACTATAATGAAAAACTGTTTTTT | CATSSRTDYNEKLFF
TRBJ2-7 | . | TRBV7-8 | TRBD1 | TGTGCCAGCAGCCCGGACAGGCTCACCTACGAGCAGTACTTC | CASSPDRLTYEQYF
TRBJ1-2 | . | TRBV4-3 | . | TGCGCCAGCAGCTATATCCTGGACAGCGTGGACTGGGCCTTC | CASSYILDSVDWAF
TRBJ1-1 | . | TRBV29-1 | . | TGCAGCGTTGGAGTCAGCACTGAAGCTTTCTTT | CSVGVSTEAFF
TRBJ1-5 | . | TRBV11-2 | . | TGTGCCAGCAGCTTGGGGCAAGGGGCCGATCAGCCCCAGCATTTT | CASSLGQGADQPQHF
TRBJ2-3 | . | TRBV9 | . | TGTGCCAGCCCTGGGGAGGATAACGGGGCCAACACAGATACGCAGTATTTT | CASPGEDNGANTDTQYF
TRBJ2-7 | . | TRBV7-6 | . | TGTGCCAGCAGCGGCCGCTCCTACGAGCAGTACTTC | CASSGRSYEQYF
TRBJ2-3 | . | TRBV18 | . | TGTGCCAGCTCACCACAACAGGCTAGCACAGATACGCAGTATTTT | CASSPQQASTDTQYF
TRBJ2-1 | . | TRBV9 | TRBD2 | TGTGCCAGCAGCCCACCCGGGACTAGGGCCAATGAGCAGTTCTTC | CASSPPGTRANEQFF
TRBJ1-2 | few | TRBV5-1 | . | TGCGCCAGCAGCTTGGAACAGGTTGGTGGCTACACCTTC | CASSLEQVGGYTF